This T cell receptor (beta chain) is from a study of blood T cell repertoires in COVID-19. Study-level information: Samples taken during acute and convalescent COVID-19 were collected in the United States, Italy and Spain. In each case, the material was cDNA or gDNA derived from T cells, B-cell-depleted T cells, or PBMCs.

V lost 7 bases and J lost 7, with 16 bases in between. This CDR3 has 13 amino acids. Germline values: CDR1 ENHRY, CDR2 SYGVKD. TCRdb's copy holds only in-frame clones and misses some; the assay was immunoSEQ multiplex PCR. The repertoire consists of fewer than 150,000 clones, with roughly 85% occurring once and the leading ten covering about 13%. In its sample, this clone was seen a few times. The TCR comes from a human donor in a cohort sampled during active COVID-19. The J gene is TRBJ1-2, the V gene TRBV10-3; D remains ambiguous. Sequences were obtained from peripheral blood. In nucleotides, the CDR3 is TGTGCCATCACGGGCGATATTGAGGGTGGCTACACCTTC. Its translation: CAITGDIEGGYTF.